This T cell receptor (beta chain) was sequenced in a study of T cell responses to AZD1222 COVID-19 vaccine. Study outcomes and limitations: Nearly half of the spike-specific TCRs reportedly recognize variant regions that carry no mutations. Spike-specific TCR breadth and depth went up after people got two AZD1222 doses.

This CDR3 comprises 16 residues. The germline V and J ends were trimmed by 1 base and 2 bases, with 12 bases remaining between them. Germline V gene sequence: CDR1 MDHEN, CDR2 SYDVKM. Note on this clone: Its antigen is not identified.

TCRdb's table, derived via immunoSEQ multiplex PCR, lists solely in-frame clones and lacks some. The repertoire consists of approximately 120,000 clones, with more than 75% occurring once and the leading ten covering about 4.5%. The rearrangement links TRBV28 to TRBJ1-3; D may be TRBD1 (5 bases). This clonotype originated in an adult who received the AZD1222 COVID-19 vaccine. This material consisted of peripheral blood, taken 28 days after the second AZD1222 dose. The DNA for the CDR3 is TGTGCCAGCAGTTTATTGTGGGGGAACACTGGAAACACCATATATTTT. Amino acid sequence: CASSLLWGNTGNTIYF.